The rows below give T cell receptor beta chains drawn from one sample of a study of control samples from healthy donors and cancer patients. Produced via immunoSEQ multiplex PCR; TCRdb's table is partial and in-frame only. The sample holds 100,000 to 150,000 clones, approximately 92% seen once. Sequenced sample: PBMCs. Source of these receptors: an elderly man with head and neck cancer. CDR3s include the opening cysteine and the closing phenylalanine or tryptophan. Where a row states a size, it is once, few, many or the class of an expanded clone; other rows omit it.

CDR3: CASGQGSSNQPQHF
size: NA
V: TRBV2
J: TRBJ1-5

CDR3: CASSVGYGYTF
size: NA
V: TRBV19
J: TRBJ1-2

CDR3: CASSFRGPYNEQFF
size: NA
V: TRBV5-6
J: TRBJ2-1

CDR3: CASRSTSGGPYNEQFF
size: once
V: TRBV3-1/TRBV3-2
J: TRBJ2-1

CDR3: CASRQNPNTEAFF
size: once
V: TRBV10-2
J: TRBJ1-1

CDR3: CASSPWGGMSYEQYF
size: once
V: TRBV11-2
J: TRBJ2-7

CDR3: CASSQVAGEPYEQYF
size: NA
V: TRBV4-1
J: TRBJ2-7

CDR3: CASSSWTAFESLHF
size: NA
V: TRBV6-5
J: TRBJ1-6

CDR3: CASSMTGGELAEAFF
size: NA
V: TRBV11-2
J: TRBJ1-1

CDR3: CAWSVHGPETQYF
size: NA
V: TRBV30
J: TRBJ2-5